This is a list of T cell receptor beta chains from one sample in a study of shared T cell receptors in the human thymus. Repertoires were generated with immunoSEQ multiplex PCR, while TCRdb's copy carries only in-frame clones and drops some. This repertoire shows approximately 490,000 clones, roughly 74% found once; its top ten account for less than 0.015%. These data were also filed under a second study, of human thymus T cells.

Input material: thymocytes. These receptors originate from a boy under three years old with a congenital heart defect. CDR3s include the opening cysteine and the closing phenylalanine or tryptophan. The D gene is left open where the match is weak. The size field is filled for only some rows; it gives once, few, many or a size class.

>TRBJ2-1|TRBV27|-|-
CASSPLSSYNEQFF
TGTGCCAGCAGTCCCTTGAGCTCCTACAATGAGCAGTTCTTC
>TRBJ2-3|TRBV28|-|-
CASSFCSSGPTDTQYF
TGTGCCAGCAGTTTTTGTTCCAGCGGGCCCACAGATACGCAGTATTTT
>TRBJ1-5|TRBV27|-|-
CASSSSRGRENQPQHF
TGTGCCAGCAGCTCATCCAGAGGGAGGGAAAATCAGCCCCAGCATTTT
>TRBJ1-2|TRBV2|TRBD1|few
CASRSGFGTAYGYTF
TGTGCCAGCCGCAGTGGGTTCGGGACAGCCTATGGCTACACCTTC
>TRBJ1-4|TRBV6-5|TRBD1|-
CASSQTGWNEKLFF
TGTGCCAGCAGTCAGACAGGGTGGAATGAAAAACTGTTTTTT
>TRBJ2-7|TRBV19|-|few
CASSIVMRESPYEQYF
TGTGCCAGTAGTATAGTAATGCGGGAATCCCCCTACGAGCAGTACTTC
>TRBJ2-7|TRBV5-5|-|few
CASSLASLIVTGVYEQYF
TGTGCCAGCAGCTTGGCCTCTTTGATAGTAACGGGAGTCTACGAGCAGTACTTC
>TRBJ2-7|TRBV5-1|-|-
CASSFGPSDSYEQYF
TGCGCCAGCAGCTTTGGCCCTTCGGACAGTTACGAGCAGTACTTC
>TRBJ2-7|TRBV4-2|-|-
CAKRDDIHLSYEQYF
TGTGCCAAGAGGGATGACATCCATCTTTCCTACGAGCAGTACTTC
>TRBJ2-1|TRBV12-5|-|once
CASGLEHIGGPFF
TGTGCTAGTGGTTTGGAACACATAGGAGGGCCCTTCTTC
>TRBJ1-1|TRBV11-3|TRBD1|-
CASSLRDRNTEAFF
TGTGCCAGCAGCTTAAGGGACAGGAACACTGAAGCTTTCTTT
>TRBJ2-3|TRBV5-6|TRBD2|-
CASSLAGRESDTQYF
TGTGCCAGCAGCTTGGCGGGGCGGGAGTCAGATACGCAGTATTTT
>TRBJ2-7|TRBV7-2|-|-
CASSLGGRIGEQYF
TGTGCCAGCAGCTTAGGGGGCAGGATCGGCGAGCAGTACTTC
>TRBJ2-7|TRBV4-3|-|-
CASSQEYGESYEQYF
TGCGCCAGCAGCCAAGAGTACGGGGAATCCTACGAGCAGTACTTC
>TRBJ1-1|TRBV27|-|-
CASSSLRRSGNTEAFF
TGTGCCAGCAGTTCGCTCCGGCGGAGCGGGAACACTGAAGCTTTCTTT
>TRBJ2-7|TRBV30|TRBD2|-
CAWSVPGTSENKNYEQYF
TGTGCCTGGAGTGTACCTGGGACTAGCGAGAACAAAAACTACGAGCAGTACTTC
>TRBJ2-1|TRBV7-2|-|-
CASSLGRVTWNEQFF
TGTGCCAGCAGCTTAGGCCGGGTGACGTGGAATGAGCAGTTCTTC
>TRBJ2-2|TRBV6-5|TRBD2|-
CASSYRAGGHTGELFF
TGTGCCAGCAGTTATCGAGCGGGAGGGCACACCGGGGAGCTGTTTTTT
>TRBJ2-7|TRBV4-1|-|-
CASSQVERESVQYF
TGCGCCAGCAGCCAGGTTGAGCGAGAATCAGTGCAGTACTTC
>TRBJ2-3|TRBV30|TRBD2|-
CASRRAGRPDTQYF
TGTGCCTCCCGCAGAGCCGGGAGGCCCGATACGCAGTATTTT
>TRBJ2-1|TRBV18|TRBD2|-
CASSPEGTSGRESSYNEQFF
TGTGCCAGCTCACCAGAGGGGACTAGCGGGAGAGAATCGTCCTACAATGAGCAGTTCTTC
>TRBJ2-2|TRBV9|-|-
CASSAPLGGELFF
TGTGCCAGCAGCGCACCCCTAGGCGGGGAGCTGTTTTTT
>TRBJ1-2|TRBV6-5|-|-
CASSYSGSVLNYGYTF
TGTGCCAGCAGTTACTCGGGCAGTGTCCTTAACTATGGCTACACCTTC
>TRBJ2-3|TRBV14|TRBD2|-
CASSPIRREGRDSDTQYF
TGTGCCAGCAGCCCGATCCGGCGGGAGGGCCGTGACTCAGATACGCAGTATTTT
>TRBJ1-1|TRBV4-2|TRBD1|-
CASSHPGQGSGTEAFF
TGTGCCAGCAGCCACCCCGGACAGGGCTCGGGAACTGAAGCTTTCTTT
>TRBJ2-5|TRBV14|TRBD1|once
CASSQGRQGDRALQETQYF
TGTGCCAGCAGCCAAGGCCGACAGGGGGACAGGGCCCTCCAAGAGACCCAGTACTTC
>TRBJ2-1|TRBV6-4|-|-
CASSDPPWAPYNEQFF
TGTGCCAGCAGTGACCCCCCCTGGGCGCCCTACAATGAGCAGTTCTTC
>TRBJ2-7|TRBV27|TRBD2|-
CASSKGLAMHEQYF
TGTGCCAGCAGCAAGGGACTAGCGATGCACGAGCAGTACTTC
>TRBJ2-5|TRBV4-3|TRBD2|-
CASSQRSGTRKETQYF
TGCGCCAGCAGCCAGCGATCCGGGACTAGAAAAGAGACCCAGTACTTC
>TRBJ1-2|TRBV18|-|-
CASSPSVGARVRYGYTF
TGTGCCAGCTCACCCTCCGTGGGGGCGCGGGTGCGCTATGGCTACACCTTC
>TRBJ1-1|TRBV4-2|TRBD1|-
CASSRGQGIGAFF
TGTGCCAGCAGCCGTGGACAGGGGATTGGAGCTTTCTTT
>TRBJ2-2|TRBV30|-|-
CAWSANRETGELFF
TGTGCCTGGAGTGCAAACCGAGAAACCGGGGAGCTGTTTTTT